This record looks at one T cell receptor (beta chain) sequence and its context. Its specificity is not known. TRB cDNA libraries were made by UMI-labeled 5' RACE. TCRdb re-called the 5' RACE reads; one entry per CDR3 protein, DNA not given. The sample spans tens of thousands of distinct CDR3 sequences; the ten largest clones claim 4.8%. This sample was taken from a study of CXCR3-negative and CXCR3-positive naive CD8 T cells. Regarding the study as a whole: CXCR3-positive naive cells carried more hydrophobic TRB CDR3s than CXCR3-negative ones. Between one naive subset and the other, surface CD5 was comparable, and TCR strength was inferred from TRB CDR3 properties.

The germline V gene has CDR1 MNHNY and CDR2 SVGAGI (reference sequence). CDR3 length equals 13 residues. The V and J genes are TRBV6-6 and TRBJ1-1; TCRdb returns TRBD1, unconfirmable since there is no DNA. This clonotype was sampled from a human donor in good health. Some clones in this sample may be carry-over from other donors' samples. Sequencing was performed on naive CXCR3+ CD8+ T cells from blood. Subset defined: CD45RO-CCR7+CD27+CD95- naive CD8+ T cells expressing CXCR3 (TNR3+). CDR3 sequence: CASSYSKGDQAFF.